This is a list of T cell receptor beta chains from one sample in a study of breast tumors, draining lymph nodes, adjacent tissues. TCRdb reprocessed the multiplex PCR reads via MiXCR and lists one record per CDR3 protein. The data show about 230,000 distinct CDR3 sequences, approximately 29% seen once. Source material: axillary lymph node tissue. All receptors come from a female donor with breast cancer. Some clones in this sample may be carry-over from other donors' samples. Both conserved end residues are part of each CDR3. Fields, in order: D gene, J gene, V gene, clone size, CDR3 DNA, CDR3 protein. A D gene is named only where the DNA matches it firmly. Clone size is shown for a subset of rows, as once, few, many or a class of expanded clone.

>.|TRBJ2-3|TRBV7-9|medium-sized
TGTGCCAGCAGCTTAACAGATACGCAGTATTTT
CASSLTDTQYF
>.|TRBJ2-6|TRBV12-5|.
TGTGCCAGCAGCGTCGGGGCGGGGCCCCGGCCTGGGGCCAGCGTCCTGACTTTC
CASSVGAGPRPGASVLTF
>.|TRBJ1-3|TRBV6-1|many
TGTGCCAGCAAGGTCTGGGGAGGAAACACCATATATTTT
CASKVWGGNTIYF
>.|TRBJ2-7|TRBV7-3|.
TGTGCCAGCAGCTCAGGCACAGGACTGCTCTACGAGCAGTACTTC
CASSSGTGLLYEQYF
>.|TRBJ2-1|TRBV2|many
TGTGCCAGCAGTGAGTTTGCAGGGGTAGGCTACAATGAGCAGTTCTTC
CASSEFAGVGYNEQFF
>TRBD1|TRBJ2-2|TRBV7-8|many
TGTGCCAGCAGCCCTACCCTTGGGACAGGGGATGCCGGGGAGCTGTTTTTT
CASSPTLGTGDAGELFF
>TRBD2|TRBJ2-3|TRBV5-1|.
TGCGCCAGCAACGTGGGCGGGAGGGCCAACAATACGCAGTATTTT
CASNVGGRANNTQYF
>.|TRBJ2-1|TRBV6-1|many
TGTGCCAGCAGTGGCTCGAGGCGGGTGTACAATGAGCAGTTCTTC
CASSGSRRVYNEQFF
>TRBD1|TRBJ1-3|TRBV27|.
TGTGCCAGCAGTCTGACAGGGAGGTCTGGAAACACCATATATTTT
CASSLTGRSGNTIYF
>.|TRBJ1-5|TRBV9|many
TGTGCCAGCAGCGTAGAGACACACAAATTACCAGTGGATCAGCCCCAGCATTTT
CASSVETHKLPVDQPQHF
>.|TRBJ1-4|TRBV7-9|.
TGTGCCAGCAGCTTAGCGCAAGGGCGTGGTGAAAAACTGTTTTTT
CASSLAQGRGEKLFF
>.|TRBJ1-6|TRBV24-1|few
TGTGCCACCAGTGATTTATTTGGGTCTTTTGAGTCACCCCTCCACTTT
CATSDLFGSFESPLHF
>.|TRBJ1-4|TRBV7-8|many
TGTGCCAGCAGCTCGGGGGCAACTAATGAAAAACTGTTTTTT
CASSSGATNEKLFF
>.|TRBJ1-6|TRBV15|many
TGTGCCACCAGCAGAGAGAATTCACCCCTCCACTTT
CATSRENSPLHF
>.|TRBJ2-7|TRBV20-1|many
TGCAGTGCCGCATCTAGGAAGCGCGAGCAGTACTTC
CSAASRKREQYF
>.|TRBJ2-1|TRBV19|many
TGTGCCAGTAGTATCGTAGCGGAACACTACAATGAGCAGTTCTTC
CASSIVAEHYNEQFF
>.|TRBJ2-2|TRBV5-1|many
TGCGCCAGCTGGTGGAACACCGGGGAGCTGTTTTTT
CASWWNTGELFF
>TRBD2|TRBJ2-1|TRBV20-1|.
TGCAGTGCTAGAGTGGCGGGAGTCTCTTACAATGAGCAGTTCTTC
CSARVAGVSYNEQFF
>TRBD2|TRBJ2-7|TRBV6-2/TRBV6-3|.
TGTGCCAGCAGATACGGGACTAGCGGGAGCTACGAGCAGTACTTC
CASRYGTSGSYEQYF
>.|TRBJ2-1|TRBV7-2|many
TGTGCCAGCAGCTTAGTCGGGGGCTACAATGAGCAGTTCTTC
CASSLVGGYNEQFF
>.|TRBJ1-4|TRBV5-4|many
TGTGCCAGGAATCAGGGCAGCCCTAATGAAAAACTGTTTTTT
CARNQGSPNEKLFF
>.|TRBJ2-3|TRBV6-6|.
TGTGCCAGCAGTCACTCCACAGATACGCAGTATTTT
CASSHSTDTQYF
>.|TRBJ1-2|TRBV7-6|many
TGTGCCAGCAGCGCCACCGGGGGGTCCTATGGCTACACCTTC
CASSATGGSYGYTF
>TRBD2|TRBJ2-5|TRBV20-1|.
TGCAGTGCTAGAGGCGGGAGTCAAGAGACCCAGTACTTC
CSARGGSQETQYF
>TRBD1|TRBJ2-7|TRBV6-6|many
TGTGCCAGCAGTCCCCCGACAGGGGTAGACGACGAGCAGTACTTC
CASSPPTGVDDEQYF
>.|TRBJ1-1|TRBV13|few
TGTGCCAGCAGCTCCCCCCGTGGGGGGGCTGAAGCTTTCTTT
CASSSPRGGAEAFF
>.|TRBJ1-2|TRBV27|many
TGTGCCAGCAGTCCCAAGAGCAGGGGAACTGGCTACACCTTC
CASSPKSRGTGYTF
>.|TRBJ2-1|TRBV5-4|.
TGTGCCAGCAGCTTGGGAGGGACAAGGGTCAATGAGCAGTTATTC
CASSLGGTRVNEQLF
>TRBD2|TRBJ2-3|TRBV2|.
TGTGCCAGCAAAGGTCTAGCGGGAGATTCCTACAATGAGCAGTATTTT
CASKGLAGDSYNEQYF
>TRBD1|TRBJ1-2|TRBV20-1|.
TGCAGTGCTAGAGAGGGACAGGCGGTCTCCTATGGCTACACCTTC
CSAREGQAVSYGYTF
>.|TRBJ2-4|TRBV7-8|.
TGTGCCAGCAGCTTAGAGGGGACAAGAAAAAACATTCAGTACTTC
CASSLEGTRKNIQYF
>TRBD2|TRBJ2-2|TRBV20-1|many
TGCAGTGCTAGAGATACTAGCGGGAGAACCGGGGAGCTGTTTTTT
CSARDTSGRTGELFF
>TRBD1|TRBJ1-2|TRBV5-6|many
TGTGCCAGCAGCCTCGGGACAGGGGGTCTCTATGGCTACACCTTC
CASSLGTGGLYGYTF
>.|TRBJ1-6|TRBV7-2|.
.
CASSIYLCSVRDGANSPLHF
>TRBD2|TRBJ2-5|TRBV7-6|many
TGTGCCAGCAGCTTAGGAGCGGGAGGGCCTCGGGAGACCCAGTACTTC
CASSLGAGGPRETQYF
>TRBD1|TRBJ1-6|TRBV6-4|.
TGTGCCAGCAGGGCGGGACAGGTCGGAAATTCACCCCTCCACTTT
CASRAGQVGNSPLHF
>TRBD1|TRBJ1-1|TRBV7-8|.
TGTGCCAGCAGTGACAGGGGGCTCTATAGTGAAGCTTTCTTT
CASSDRGLYSEAFF
>.|TRBJ2-7|TRBV5-1|many
TGCGCCAGCAAAGGCTCCTACGAGCAGTACTTC
CASKGSYEQYF
>.|TRBJ2-3|TRBV7-9|many
TGTGCCAGCAGCTATATTTTTTCAGATACGCAGTATTTT
CASSYIFSDTQYF
>TRBD2|TRBJ2-1|TRBV10-3|many
TGTGCCATCAGGGATCCAGCGGGAGGGCTTGAGCAGTTCTTC
CAIRDPAGGLEQFF
>.|TRBJ1-6|TRBV19|many
TGTGCCAGTAGTAGCGGGGCAAAAACCCTCCACTTT
CASSSGAKTLHF
>.|TRBJ2-5|TRBV7-9|many
TGTGCCAGCAGCCAACAGGGCCCAGAGACCCAGTACTTC
CASSQQGPETQYF
>.|TRBJ2-7|TRBV2|.
TGTGCCAGCAGTGACCTCCGGCAGCCTGGGATTTACGAGCAGTACTTC
CASSDLRQPGIYEQYF
>TRBD2|TRBJ2-3|TRBV7-9|.
TGTGCCAGCAGCCCCGGGCTAGCGGAACAGGGCACAGATACGCAGTATTTT
CASSPGLAEQGTDTQYF
>TRBD2|TRBJ2-6|TRBV7-9|once
TGTGCCAGCAGCCCCGCGGGGAGGGACGTCTGGGCCAACGTCCTGACTTTC
CASSPAGRDVWANVLTF
>.|TRBJ2-7|TRBV7-3|.
TGTGCCAGCAGCCCTAGTGGTTTGGAAGTTGGTTACGAGCAGTACTTC
CASSPSGLEVGYEQYF
>TRBD1|TRBJ1-2|TRBV6-1|many
TGTGCCAGCAGTGAAACGACAGGGGAGTGGGATGGCTACACCTTC
CASSETTGEWDGYTF
>.|TRBJ2-1|TRBV19|many
TGTGCCAGTAGCGCCCTGGGCTCCTACAATGAGCAGTTCTTC
CASSALGSYNEQFF
>.|TRBJ2-1|TRBV2|many
TGTGCCAGCAGTGAACGCGACTACAACTACAATGAGCAGTTCTTC
CASSERDYNYNEQFF